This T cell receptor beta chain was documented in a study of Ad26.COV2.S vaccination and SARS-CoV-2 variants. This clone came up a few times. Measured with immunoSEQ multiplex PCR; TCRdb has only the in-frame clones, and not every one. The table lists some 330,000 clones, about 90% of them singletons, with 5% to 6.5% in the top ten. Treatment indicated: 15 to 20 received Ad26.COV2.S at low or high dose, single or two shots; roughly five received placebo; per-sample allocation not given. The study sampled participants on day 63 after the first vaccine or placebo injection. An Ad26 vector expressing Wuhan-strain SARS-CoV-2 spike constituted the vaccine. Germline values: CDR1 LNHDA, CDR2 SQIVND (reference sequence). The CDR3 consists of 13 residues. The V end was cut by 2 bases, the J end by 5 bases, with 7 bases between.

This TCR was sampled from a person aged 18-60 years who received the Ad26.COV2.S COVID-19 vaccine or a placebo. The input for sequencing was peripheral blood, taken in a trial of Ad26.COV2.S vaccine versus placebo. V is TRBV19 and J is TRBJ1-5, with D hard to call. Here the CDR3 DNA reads TGTGCCAGTAGTATAAATAAAGATCAGCCCCAGCATTTT. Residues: CASSINKDQPQHF.